The text below deals with one TCR beta chain. The antigen is not known. These data originate in a study of cytomegalovirus exposure and HLA in healthy donors. Study context: Early release data held 75 million to 90 million unique TCRs from HLA-typed donors.

PCR involved 60 Vbeta and 13 Jbeta primers. The method was immunoSEQ multiplex PCR; TCRdb's version includes in-frame clones alone and lacks a portion of them. This table has tens of thousands of clones, less than 80% appearing once. Findings and limits, study-wide: The study flagged some 180 TCR beta chains as cytomegalovirus-associated. Reportedly, a later analysis found an Asian-associated ancestry cluster had fewer N-insertions than the approximately 700-donor mean.

The CDR3 consists of 15 residues. Germline CDR1 MDHEN, CDR2 SYDVKM. Trimming stripped 3 bases from V and 4 bases from J, with 13 bases between. The J gene is TRBJ2-1, the V gene TRBV28; D gene ambiguous. The sequenced sample consisted of PBMCs. The source of this sequence is a man aged 30-40 years in good health and CMV-seronegative. The CDR3 sequence: CASSLGSYSYNEQFF. The CDR3 coding sequence is TGTGCCAGCAGTTTGGGTTCGTACAGTTACAATGAGCAGTTCTTC.